The source of this TCR beta chain is a study of T cells in Graves' hyperthyroidism and ophthalmopathy. Amplification of TCR beta CDR3 regions used RNA as the template. The study used the HTBI primer set for a first-round RT-PCR of the TCR CDR3. TCRdb passed the multiplex PCR reads through MiXCR, listing each CDR3 protein once. The sample records around 600,000 distinct CDR3 sequences, 40% to 55% being singletons. The germline CDR1 and CDR2 sequences are KGHDR and SFDVKD. V was trimmed by 7 bases and J by 4 bases, leaving 19 bases between them. The CDR3 consists of 16 residues. This chain joins TRBV24-1 and TRBJ2-1; D may be TRBD1 (5 bases). Material: peripheral blood or thyroid tissue (not recorded which). The source of this sequence is an adult man with Graves' disease, either hyperthyroidism or ophthalmopathy (not recorded which). The CDR3 reads CATSTKGLGLYNEQFF. The DNA of the CDR3 is TGTGCCACCAGCACGAAGGGGTTGGGTTTGTACAATGAGCAGTTCTTC.